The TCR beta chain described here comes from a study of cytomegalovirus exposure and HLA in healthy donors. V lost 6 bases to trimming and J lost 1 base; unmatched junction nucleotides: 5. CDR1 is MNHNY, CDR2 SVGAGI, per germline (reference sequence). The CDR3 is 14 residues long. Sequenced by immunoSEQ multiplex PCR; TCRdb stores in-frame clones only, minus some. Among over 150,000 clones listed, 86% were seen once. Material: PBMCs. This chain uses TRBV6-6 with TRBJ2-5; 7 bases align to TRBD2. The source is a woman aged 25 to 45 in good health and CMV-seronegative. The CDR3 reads CASSHSGFQETQYF. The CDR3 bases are TGTGCCAGCAGCCATAGCGGGTTCCAAGAGACCCAGTACTTC.